Listed below are T cell receptor beta chains from one sample, sequenced in a study of regulatory T cells in long-lasting Graves disease. Via MiXCR, TCRdb re-called the multiplex PCR reads, giving one row per CDR3 protein. The repertoire holds about 310,000 distinct CDR3 sequences, with 20% to 25% as singletons. Sequencing used peripheral blood mononuclear cells (PBMCs), obtained when the disease was refractory, from a patient treated with antithyroid drugs. Every receptor here comes from a female donor with Graves disease. The conserved cysteine and the conserved F or W are not part of the CDR3 here.

j_call v_call cdr3_aa
TRBJ2-5 TRBV9 ASSATLAGGKETQY
TRBJ1-1 TRBV6-1 ASSPTLSRQGQAF
TRBJ1-1 TRBV5-5 ASSLVGDTEAF
TRBJ2-5 TRBV6-2/TRBV6-3 ASSYSAASGRTPQETQY
TRBJ1-5 TRBV9 ASSVVCDCSQH
TRBJ2-6 TRBV7-2 ASSWGTPSGANVLT
TRBJ1-1 TRBV3-1 ASSQNRGGDTEAF
TRBJ2-7 TRBV18 ASSPFQFYEQY
TRBJ1-1 TRBV20-1 SARGTGSNHLNTEAF
TRBJ1-5 TRBV6-1 ASRESGQENQPQH
TRBJ2-7 TRBV28 ASSSSHSGQGLSYEQY
TRBJ2-7 TRBV27 ASSSDSPGRSFLEQY
TRBJ2-5 TRBV7-9 ASSLATGREETQY
TRBJ2-7 TRBV2 ASTTFAPGYEQY
TRBJ2-1 TRBV27 ASSLWGGSANNEQF
TRBJ2-2 TRBV7-2 ASSLLGRDTGELF
TRBJ2-7 TRBV27 ASSRKGLAGGYEQY